Listed below are T cell receptor beta chains from one sample, sequenced in a study of T-cell reconstitution after alpha-beta-depleted transplantation in children. TCRdb fed the PCR reads into MiXCR, producing one record per CDR3 protein. This table holds 200,000 to 250,000 distinct CDR3 sequences, around 9.6% found once. The source material was PBMCs from the stem cell graft donor, sampled from the stem cell graft. Receptor source: a human donor who donated a stem cell graft to a child with acute lymphoblastic leukemia. The CDR3 runs from the conserved cysteine through the conserved F or W. The order of the fields is J gene, clone size, V gene, CDR3 length, D gene, CDR3 protein, CDR3 DNA. D genes are given only for firm matches. The size field is filled for only some rows; it gives once, few, many or a size class.

>TRBJ2-7|many|TRBV19|13|-
CASSIDLAFEQYF
TGTGCCAGTAGTATAGATTTGGCTTTCGAGCAGTACTTC
>TRBJ1-1|-|TRBV5-1|13|-
CASSLFLNTEAFF
TGCGCCAGCAGCTTGTTCTTGAACACTGAAGCTTTCTTT
>TRBJ2-7|few|TRBV5-1|17|-
CASSFSSPAESSYEQYF
TGCGCCAGCAGCTTTTCAAGTCCCGCAGAGAGCTCCTACGAGCAGTACTTC
>TRBJ1-1|many|TRBV13|16|TRBD1
CASNPSGQGAHLEAFF
TGTGCCAGCAACCCATCGGGACAGGGGGCGCATTTAGAAGCTTTCTTT
>TRBJ1-1|few|TRBV5-1|14|-
CASSSDTRNTEAFF
TGCGCCAGCAGTTCCGACACGAGGAACACTGAAGCTTTCTTT
>TRBJ1-2|many|TRBV29-1|12|-
CSVPEEHSGYTF
TGCAGCGTCCCTGAGGAGCACTCCGGCTACACCTTC
>TRBJ2-7|many|TRBV4-3|13|-
CASSQGRSYEQYF
TGCGCCAGCAGCCAAGGACGCTCCTACGAGCAGTACTTC
>TRBJ2-4|many|TRBV6-2/TRBV6-3|14|TRBD1
CASIGTGAKNIQYF
TGTGCCAGCATCGGGACAGGGGCCAAAAACATTCAGTACTTC
>TRBJ2-7|few|TRBV5-1|16|TRBD2
CASSGRLAGVPSKQYF
TGCGCCAGCAGCGGAAGACTAGCGGGGGTTCCTTCGAAGCAGTACTTC
>TRBJ2-1|many|TRBV6-1|17|TRBD1
CASSPWGTGSSYNEQFF
TGTGCCAGCAGTCCCTGGGGGACAGGGAGCTCCTACAATGAGCAGTTCTTC
>TRBJ1-5|many|TRBV4-2|15|-
CASSQDSGRDQPQHF
TGTGCCAGCAGCCAAGATTCGGGGAGAGATCAGCCCCAGCATTTT
>TRBJ1-5|-|TRBV11-2|17|TRBD1
CASSSDGTGTGHQPQHF
TGTGCCAGCAGCTCAGACGGTACCGGGACAGGCCATCAGCCCCAGCATTTT
>TRBJ2-5|many|TRBV2|13|-
CASSVGLRETQYF
TGTGCCAGCAGCGTCGGACTACGGGAGACCCAGTACTTC
>TRBJ2-1|few|TRBV6-5|12|-
CASSLDSHEQFF
TGTGCCAGCAGTTTAGACAGTCATGAGCAGTTCTTC
>TRBJ1-5|many|TRBV16|16|-
CASSPGGYGRNQPQHF
TGTGCCAGCAGCCCCGGGGGGTATGGCCGAAATCAGCCCCAGCATTTT
>TRBJ1-6|many|TRBV2|17|-
CASRDILLSSYNSPLHF
TGTGCCAGCAGGGACATCTTACTCAGCTCCTATAATTCACCCCTCCACTTT
>TRBJ2-3|-|TRBV11-3|16|TRBD2
CASSLGGGLATDTQYF
TGTGCCAGCAGCTTAGGTGGCGGACTAGCAACAGATACGCAGTATTTT
>TRBJ2-1|many|TRBV28|16|-
CASSTEQQGGFNEQFF
TGTGCCAGCAGTACCGAGCAACAGGGAGGGTTCAATGAGCAGTTCTTC
>TRBJ1-4|many|TRBV2|13|TRBD1
CASIGTDNEKLFF
TGTGCCAGCATCGGGACAGATAATGAAAAACTGTTTTTT
>TRBJ2-5|-|TRBV27|11|TRBD2
CASSSGGTQYF
TGTGCCAGCAGTTCGGGAGGGACCCAGTACTTC
>TRBJ2-3|-|TRBV27|15|TRBD2
CASSFFGGAGDTQYF
TGTGCCAGCAGTTTCTTCGGGGGGGCTGGGGATACGCAGTATTTT
>TRBJ1-5|-|TRBV7-2|15|TRBD1
CASSLRTGSNQPQHF
TGTGCCAGCAGCTTGCGGACAGGGAGCAATCAGCCCCAGCATTTT
>TRBJ2-5|many|TRBV12-3/TRBV12-4|15|-
CASSPRRGAGETQYF
TGTGCCAGCAGTCCTCGTCGGGGCGCGGGGGAGACCCAGTACTTC
>TRBJ2-1|many|TRBV6-1|15|TRBD1
CASSDEGQSYNEQFF
TGTGCCAGCAGCGATGAGGGACAGTCCTACAATGAGCAGTTCTTC
>TRBJ1-1|few|TRBV5-1|13|-
CASSYRVDTEAFF
TGCGCCAGCAGCTACAGGGTGGACACTGAAGCTTTCTTT
>TRBJ2-7|many|TRBV7-6|14|-
CASSLGAGTGEQYF
TGTGCCAGCAGCTTAGGGGCAGGCACAGGCGAGCAGTACTTC
>TRBJ1-2|many|TRBV29-1|11|-
CSVGLGFGYTF
TGCAGCGTTGGGTTAGGTTTTGGCTACACCTTC
>TRBJ1-1|-|TRBV27|15|-
CASNWHGPGNTEAFF
TGTGCCAGCAATTGGCATGGGCCGGGGAACACTGAAGCTTTCTTT
>TRBJ1-1|many|TRBV29-1|12|-
CSVGGGGTEAFF
TGCAGCGTTGGAGGGGGTGGCACTGAAGCTTTCTTT
>TRBJ1-1|few|TRBV6-5|14|-
CASSYIGGDTEAFF
TGTGCCAGCAGTTACATCGGCGGGGACACTGAAGCTTTCTTT
>TRBJ2-3|many|TRBV7-6|14|-
CASSSWGGPDTQYF
TGTGCCAGCAGTAGTTGGGGGGGGCCAGATACGCAGTATTTT
>TRBJ1-4|-|TRBV18|15|-
CASSLAIATNEKLFF
TGTGCCAGCTCACTCGCCATCGCAACTAATGAAAAACTGTTTTTT
>TRBJ2-5|few|TRBV12-3/TRBV12-4|17|-
CASSATSPWGGPETQYF
TGTGCCAGCAGTGCTACCAGCCCTTGGGGGGGGCCAGAGACCCAGTACTTC
>TRBJ1-5|few|TRBV7-2|14|-
CASSLGGLGQPQHF
TGTGCCAGCAGCTTAGGCGGGCTTGGTCAGCCCCAGCATTTT
>TRBJ1-1|many|TRBV12-3/TRBV12-4|11|-
CASSLGSEAFF
TGCGCCAGCAGCTTGGGGTCTGAAGCTTTCTTT
>TRBJ2-1|many|TRBV4-3|17|TRBD2
CASSRGTRGVSYNEQFF
TGCGCCAGCAGCCGGGGTACGCGGGGGGTCAGCTACAATGAGCAGTTCTTC
>TRBJ1-5|many|TRBV5-5|14|-
CASMGGIFDQPQHF
TGTGCCAGCATGGGGGGCATATTTGATCAGCCCCAGCATTTT
>TRBJ2-3|few|TRBV5-1|16|TRBD1
CASSLERQGFADTQYF
TGCGCCAGCAGCTTGGAAAGACAGGGGTTCGCAGATACGCAGTATTTT
>TRBJ1-5|-|TRBV20-1|15|TRBD1
CSASLRAGGNQPQHF
TGCAGTGCTTCCCTTAGGGCAGGGGGTAATCAGCCCCAGCATTTT
>TRBJ1-2|many|TRBV7-2|17|-
CASSFYRNLGANYGYTF
TGTGCCAGCAGCTTCTACCGGAATTTGGGTGCAAACTATGGCTACACCTTC
>TRBJ1-3|few|TRBV7-2|16|-
CASSLNAVSSGNTIYF
TGTGCCAGCAGCCTAAACGCGGTCAGCTCTGGAAACACCATATATTTT
>TRBJ2-1|-|TRBV12-3/TRBV12-4|14|TRBD2
CASKIAGGLNEQFF
TGTGCCAGCAAAATAGCGGGGGGGCTCAATGAGCAGTTCTTC
>TRBJ1-2|-|TRBV29-1|12|-
CSVVQELYGYTF
TGCAGCGTTGTACAGGAGTTATATGGCTACACCTTC